The next 2 T cell receptor beta chains were all read from a single sample in a study of prognosis after radiotherapy for stage I lung cancer. Starting from genomic DNA, TCR beta CDR3 was amplified through two-round multiplex PCR. Primers (each specific to one TRBV or TRBJ gene) were used in first-round PCR. TCRdb analysed the multiplex PCR reads with MiXCR anew, one entry per CDR3 protein. In the table there are approximately 23,000 distinct CDR3 sequences, about 40% of which are singletons. The starting material was PBMCs, obtained before or after stereotactic body radiation therapy (not recorded which). The origin of the receptors is a donor aged 50 or older with non-small cell lung cancer.

The table lists this clonotype with many counts. The chain carries TRBV20-1 and TRBJ2-7, with 9 bases matching TRBD2. The junction had 6 bases not matched to a gene; V was cut back by 5 bases and J by 1 base. The CDR3 contains 14 residues. Germline CDR1 reads DFQATT; CDR2 reads SNEGSKA (reference sequence). The CDR3, as DNA: TGCAGTGCTGCCGCGGGACTAGCTTCCTACGAGCAGTACTTC. It translates to CSAAAGLASYEQYF.

Worth noting for this clonotype: This may be a read error: a much more frequent sequence differs by one nucleotide. The rearrangement links TRBV2 to TRBJ2-4; TRBD1 agrees at 9 bases. CDR1 is SNHLY, CDR2 FYNNEI, per germline. The CDR3 has 15 amino acids. The CDR3 sequence: CVSSGDRGAKNIQYF. In DNA, the CDR3 is TGTGTCAGCAGCGGCGACAGGGGGGCCAAAAACATTCAGTACTTC.